Below are 26 T cell receptor beta chains sequenced from a single sample in a study of beta chain features in type 1 diabetes. cDNA synthesis used the whole RNA isolate, giving expressed TCRB sequences. Libraries were prepared by immunoSEQ multiplex PCR; TCRdb keeps only in-frame clonotypes and omits some of them. The sample yields about 330,000 clones, more than 9.5% seen once. The sample consisted of naive CD4+ T cells from blood. The receptors come from a woman aged 25 to 39 in good health.

This clone was counted between two and nine times. V gene TRBV2 combines with J gene TRBJ1-2; 8 positions match TRBD1. The germline CDR1 and CDR2 sequences are SNHLY and FYNNEI. V dropped 4 bases and J dropped 3; count of bases not matched to a gene: 4. The CDR3 consists of 14 residues. CDR3 sequence reads: CASSGQGADYGYTF. CDR3 DNA: TGTGCCAGCAGTGGTCAGGGGGCCGACTATGGCTACACCTTC.

This clone was observed a few times. The gene calls are TRBV18 and TRBJ2-7; the match to TRBD1 covers 9 bases. J gave up 0 bases and V 1 base, and 7 bases lay outside the gene matches. CDR3 length: 17 amino acids. Germline loops: CDR1 KGHSH, CDR2 LQKENI. The CDR3: CASSPLSGTGISYEQYF. As DNA, the CDR3 is TGTGCCAGCTCACCACTCTCCGGGACAGGGATCTCCTACGAGCAGTACTTC.

The V call is TRBV9, the J call TRBJ2-5, with 8 bases lining up with TRBD2. In germline, CDR1 is SGDLS, CDR2 YYNGEE. The CDR3 contains 15 residues. V shed 1 base and J 5 bases; nucleotides not matched to a gene: 7. CDR3 region: CASSVRGGGSETQYF. The CDR3 nucleotides read TGTGCCAGCAGCGTACGGGGGGGAGGGAGTGAGACCCAGTACTTC.

As DNA, the CDR3 is TGTGCCAGCAGTTACTCGGGCACTAGCGGGCAAGAGACCCAGTACTTC. Amino acid sequence: CASSYSGTSGQETQYF. The J gene is TRBJ2-5, the V gene TRBV6-5; the match to TRBD2 covers 9 bases. Unmatched junction bases numbered 4, after V lost 0 bases and J lost 2 bases. Germline-derived CDR1 and CDR2 are MNHEY and SVGAGI. The CDR3 is made up of 16 amino acids.

The J gene is TRBJ1-5, the V gene TRBV10-3; the D gene is possibly TRBD1 (6 bases). The CDR3 spans 15 residues. V lost 2 bases and J lost 3, with 11 bases in between. Germline CDR1 is ENHRY and CDR2 is SYGVKD. This chain's CDR3 is CAISEGGADNQPQHF. CDR3 nucleotides: TGTGCCATCAGTGAGGGGGGGGCGGACAATCAGCCCCAGCATTTT.

J is TRBJ2-5 and V is TRBV5-6, with D unresolved. The V gene lost 3 bases and the J gene lost 2 bases, with 11 bases spanning the gap. The germline V gene has CDR1 SGHDT and CDR2 YYEEEE. The CDR3 loop spans 14 amino acids. The CDR3 DNA reads as TGTGCCAGCAGCTCGTGGGTACTACAAGAGACCCAGTACTTC. Protein product: CASSSWVLQETQYF. Complete variable domain (other parts from reference TRBV5-6 and TRBJ2-5): DAGVTQSPTHLIKTRGQQVTLRCSPKSGHDTVSWYQQALGQGPQFIFQYYEEEERQRGNFPDRFSGHQFPNYSSELNVNALLLGDSALYLCASSSWVLQETQYFGPGTRLLVL.

The chain recombines TRBV14 with TRBJ2-7, with TRBD2 matching 11 bases. From germline, CDR1 is SGHDN and CDR2 FVKESK. The length of the CDR3 is 18 residues. The junction had 7 bases not matched to a gene; V was cut back by 0 bases and J by 0 bases. The CDR3 sequence: CASSQDRGLADNSYEQYF. CDR3 nucleotide sequence: TGTGCCAGCAGCCAAGATCGGGGACTAGCGGATAACTCCTACGAGCAGTACTTC.

The chain carries TRBV13 and TRBJ2-1; 7 bases map to TRBD2. After removal of 2 bases from V and 7 bases from J, the junction contained 5 bases not matched to a gene. Germline CDR1 is PRHDT and CDR2 is FYEKMQ (reference sequence). CDR3 length: 14 residues. The CDR3 sequence: CASSLTGGANEQFF. The DNA for the CDR3 is TGTGCCAGCAGCTTAACGGGAGGTGCTAATGAGCAGTTCTTC.

This clone was observed a few times. The chain links TRBV29-1 to TRBJ2-7; 10 nucleotides match TRBD2. CDR1 and CDR2 from the germline V gene are SQVTM and ANQGSEA. V was clipped by 4 bases and J by 4 bases; unmatched bases: 4. This CDR3 region has 13 residues. The CDR3 region has the DNA TGCAGCGTTGCTACACTAGCGGGGTACGAGCAGTACTTC. Translation: CSVATLAGYEQYF.

This clone was picked up a small number of times. The rearrangement joins TRBV5-6 to TRBJ1-2; no definite D call. The germline V gene has CDR1 SGHDT and CDR2 YYEEEE. This CDR3 has 12 amino acids. V dropped 0 bases and J dropped 8 bases, with 8 bases sitting between them. CDR3 loop: CASSLVQYGYTF. CDR3 sequence (DNA): TGTGCCAGCAGCTTGGTACAGTACGGCTACACCTTC.

This clone was seen a handful of times. The chain combines TRBV5-4 with TRBJ2-5, with TRBD2 identical over 9 bases. The V and J ends lost 4 bases and 5 bases, in that order; junction bases with no gene match: 9. CDR3 length equals 15 residues. Germline V gene data show CDR1 as SGHNT and CDR2 as YYREEE (reference sequence). The DNA of the CDR3 is TGTGCCAGCAGCCCCAGCGTAGCGGGAGTGGAGACCCAGTACTTC. Its translation: CASSPSVAGVETQYF.

A note on this clone: Other DNA sequences in this specimen translate into the identical CDR3. This chain uses TRBV6-5 with TRBJ2-7; D possibly corresponds to TRBD1 (6 bases). Trimming pared 6 bases from V and 5 bases from J, leaving 8 bases between. Germline V CDR1 and CDR2: MNHEY, SVGAGI. The CDR3 is made up of 11 amino acids. CDR3 bases: TGTGCCAGCAGCCAGGGGAACGAGCAGTACTTC. This translates into CASSQGNEQYF.

V is TRBV28 and J is TRBJ2-5, with a possible D match to TRBD2 (6 bases). The CDR3 totals 16 residues. Per germline, CDR1 MDHEN and CDR2 SYDVKM. The V and J ends lost 6 bases and 2 bases respectively, with 19 bases between them. The CDR3 reads CASSPLLRAGQETQYF. In DNA form, the CDR3 reads TGTGCCAGCAGCCCCCTCCTCCGGGCGGGGCAAGAGACCCAGTACTTC.

The chain joins TRBV30 to TRBJ2-3; D perhaps matches TRBD2 (6 bases). V lost 3 bases to trimming and J lost 2 bases, with 9 bases between them. This CDR3 comprises 13 residues. Germline V CDR1 and CDR2: GTSNPN, SVGIG (reference sequence). CDR3 in DNA: TGTGCCTGGAGCGGGACTTCCACAGATACGCAGTATTTT. Protein: CAWSGTSTDTQYF.

This clone turned up a few times. V is TRBV5-1 and J is TRBJ2-6, with TRBD1 identical over 7 bases. V lost 1 base and J lost 6; bases outside the gene matches: 7. The germline V gene encodes CDR1 SGHRS and CDR2 YFSETQ. The CDR3 runs 16 residues. The CDR3 is CASSLSQGVEANVLTF. The CDR3 DNA follows: TGCGCCAGCAGCTTGAGTCAGGGGGTAGAGGCCAACGTCCTGACTTTC.

The chain links TRBV15 to TRBJ1-4, with 7 nucleotides matching TRBD1. The CDR3 runs to 13 residues. The junction had 3 bases not matched to a gene; V was cut back by 3 bases and J by 8 bases. Germline CDR1 and CDR2: LNHNV and YYDKDF (reference sequence). The CDR3 loop is CATSSPTGEKLFF. The CDR3 DNA reads TGTGCCACCAGCAGTCCGACAGGGGAAAAACTGTTTTTT.

V is TRBV9 and J is TRBJ2-5, with 7 bases that match TRBD2. The length of the CDR3 is 14 residues. Germline V gene data show CDR1 as SGDLS and CDR2 as YYNGEE. Trimming cost V 0 bases and J 3 bases; bases outside gene matches: 2. The CDR3 coding sequence is TGTGCCAGCAGCGTAGGGGGGGGAAAAGAGACCCAGTACTTC. Translated: CASSVGGGKETQYF.

With regard to this clone: Sequence at one end of the junction differs from germline and may be a read error. The chain is built from TRBV7-2 and TRBJ1-1; D not certain. Looked up from germline, CDR1 is SGHTA and CDR2 is FQGNSA. The CDR3 runs to 13 residues. The CDR3 DNA sequence: TGTGCCAGCAGCCGCGGTCGGGAGGGTCGAACGCTATTT. Encoded protein: CASSRGREGRTLF.

The rearrangement uses TRBV2 and TRBJ1-5; TRBD1 matches 7 bases. Germline values: CDR1 SNHLY, CDR2 FYNNEI. The CDR3 runs to 18 residues. The V segment lost 6 bases and the J segment 0 bases; nucleotides outside the gene matches: 14. The CDR3 DNA sequence: TGTGCCAGCAGGCAAGGAGACAGGGACCCTTATAGCAATCAGCCCCAGCATTTT. This gives the protein CASRQGDRDPYSNQPQHF.

The chain joins TRBV15 to TRBJ2-3; weak D call: TRBD1 (6 bases). Germline V CDR1 and CDR2: LNHNV, YYDKDF (reference sequence). V was clipped by 1 base and J by 3 bases, with 8 bases between them. This CDR3 contains 14 residues. CDR3 amino acids: CATSRGQGTDTQYF. The CDR3 region has the DNA TGTGCCACCAGCAGAGGTCAGGGGACAGATACGCAGTATTTT.

Regarding this clone: Other DNA sequences from this sample encode an identical CDR3 as well. J is TRBJ2-5 and V is TRBV18, with D perhaps TRBD2 (5 bases). Trimming took 0 bases from V and 1 from J, leaving 9 bases between them. This CDR3 spans 15 amino acids. In germline, CDR1 is KGHSH, CDR2 LQKENI. CDR3 DNA sequence: TGTGCCAGCTCACCACCCCCAGGAGGCCAAGAGACCCAGTACTTC. It yields the protein CASSPPPGGQETQYF.

Only a few counts were recorded for this clone. The chain joins TRBV18 to TRBJ2-7, with 9 bases aligning to TRBD2. V lost 2 bases, J lost 3 bases, and 2 bases stayed unmatched. CDR3 length equals 14 residues. Germline V gene lookup returns CDR1 KGHSH and CDR2 LQKENI. The CDR3 sequence is CASSPSTSGYEQYF. In nucleotides, the CDR3 is TGTGCCAGCTCACCATCGACTAGCGGCTACGAGCAGTACTTC.

This clone occurred a few times. The chain recombines TRBV5-1 with TRBJ2-3, with D tentatively TRBD1 (5 bases). CDR1 is SGHRS, CDR2 YFSETQ, per germline. The CDR3 has 15 residues. The V end lost 4 bases, the J end lost 0 bases, and 12 bases lay between the germline ends. The CDR3 region has the DNA TGCGCCAGCAGCCCGGGCAGGGCCAGCACAGATACGCAGTATTTT. This codes for CASSPGRASTDTQYF.

This clone was seen more than once but under ten times. This chain joins TRBV30 and TRBJ2-7; 10 bases agree with TRBD2. V gave up 5 bases and J gave up 0 bases; unmatched junction bases: 4. Germline CDR1 reads GTSNPN; CDR2 reads SVGIG (reference sequence). This CDR3 spans 14 amino acids. CDR3 nucleotides: TGTGCCTGGGCTAGCGGGGGAAGCTCCTACGAGCAGTACTTC. Protein product: CAWASGGSSYEQYF.

This clone came up a few times. This rearrangement joins TRBV28 to TRBJ1-1; the match to TRBD1 covers 9 bases. The CDR3 extends over 17 amino acids. The germline V gene has CDR1 MDHEN and CDR2 SYDVKM. After removal of 8 bases from V and 0 bases from J, the junction contained 13 bases not matched to a gene. The CDR3 nucleotides read TGTGCCAGCCCCCCTTCCGGGACAGGGAAGATGAACACTGAAGCTTTCTTT. It is translated as CASPPSGTGKMNTEAFF.

The chain employs TRBV18 and TRBJ2-2; tentatively, D is TRBD1 (6 bases). V lost 3 bases to trimming and J lost 4 bases, with 15 bases between them. Germline assignment: CDR1 KGHSH and CDR2 LQKENI. The CDR3 has 16 residues. CDR3 coding DNA: TGTGCCAGCTCACCGACCGGGACACCTTCCACCGGGGAGCTGTTTTTT. It codes for CASSPTGTPSTGELFF.